This is a list of T cell receptor beta chains from one sample in a study of blood T cells in healthy people across ages. TCRdb recomputed calls from the 5' RACE reads with MiXCR, one row per CDR3 protein. The sample holds about 940,000 distinct CDR3 sequences, 40% to 60% seen once. The material sequenced was blood. Every receptor here comes from a man aged 30 to 45 in good health. The CDR3 runs from the conserved cysteine through the conserved F or W. The D gene is left open where the match is weak. Part of the rows lack a size; the others show once, few, many or a class for expanded clones.

v_gene: TRBV29-1
j_gene: TRBJ2-7
d_gene: TRBD2
abundance: NA
CDR3aa: CSVEDYGEGYEQYF
CDR3nt: TGCAGCGTTGAAGATTATGGGGAGGGCTACGAGCAGTACTTC

v_gene: TRBV6-1
j_gene: TRBJ2-7
d_gene: NA
abundance: NA
CDR3aa: CASSDPGIAYEQYF
CDR3nt: TGTGCCAGCAGTGACCCAGGGATTGCCTACGAGCAGTACTTC

v_gene: TRBV12-3/TRBV12-4
j_gene: TRBJ2-4
d_gene: NA
abundance: NA
CDR3aa: CASTNQWILQYF
CDR3nt: TGTGCCAGCACTAACCAGTGGATATTACAGTACTTC

v_gene: TRBV28
j_gene: TRBJ1-1
d_gene: NA
abundance: NA
CDR3aa: CASSLSLAGRTEAFF
CDR3nt: TGTGCCAGCAGTTTGTCTTTGGCAGGTCGTACTGAAGCTTTCTTT

v_gene: TRBV3-1
j_gene: TRBJ2-7
d_gene: TRBD2
abundance: NA
CDR3aa: CASSPRVGLAGGEQYF
CDR3nt: TGTGCCAGCAGCCCCCGGGTGGGACTAGCGGGAGGTGAGCAGTACTTC

v_gene: TRBV20-1
j_gene: TRBJ2-7
d_gene: NA
abundance: NA
CDR3aa: CSALTSDFTYEQYF
CDR3nt: TGCAGTGCCTTGACCTCGGACTTTACCTACGAGCAGTACTTC

v_gene: TRBV5-1
j_gene: TRBJ2-7
d_gene: NA
abundance: few
CDR3aa: CASSLDLRRTYEQYF
CDR3nt: TGCGCCAGCAGCTTGGATTTAAGGAGGACCTACGAGCAGTACTTC

v_gene: TRBV4-1
j_gene: TRBJ2-3
d_gene: TRBD2
abundance: NA
CDR3aa: CASSQGWGGSTDTQYF
CDR3nt: TGCGCCAGCAGCCAAGGGTGGGGGGGTAGCACAGATACGCAGTATTTT

v_gene: TRBV20-1
j_gene: TRBJ2-3
d_gene: NA
abundance: once
CDR3aa: CSALQMGGARDTQYF
CDR3nt: TGCAGTGCCCTCCAAATGGGGGGGGCCCGGGATACGCAGTATTTT

v_gene: TRBV4-3
j_gene: TRBJ1-5
d_gene: TRBD1
abundance: NA
CDR3aa: CASTPGQAYDQPQHF
CDR3nt: TGCGCCAGCACACCGGGACAGGCCTATGATCAGCCCCAGCATTTT

v_gene: TRBV6-2/TRBV6-3
j_gene: TRBJ2-7
d_gene: NA
abundance: few
CDR3aa: CASNSVGTYEQYF
CDR3nt: TGTGCCAGCAATAGCGTCGGAACCTACGAGCAGTACTTC

v_gene: TRBV4-3
j_gene: TRBJ2-3
d_gene: TRBD1
abundance: NA
CDR3aa: CASSQKLIGQGVTDTQYF
CDR3nt: TGCGCCAGCAGCCAAAAGCTGATAGGACAGGGAGTAACAGATACGCAGTATTTT

v_gene: TRBV5-1
j_gene: TRBJ2-7
d_gene: NA
abundance: NA
CDR3aa: CASSPRVINAEQYF
CDR3nt: TGCGCCAGCAGCCCGAGGGTAATCAATGCGGAGCAGTACTTC

v_gene: TRBV5-1
j_gene: TRBJ1-2
d_gene: TRBD1
abundance: NA
CDR3aa: CASSLGQGEYGYTF
CDR3nt: TGCGCCAGCAGCTTGGGACAGGGAGAATACGGCTACACCTTC

v_gene: TRBV7-2
j_gene: TRBJ2-1
d_gene: NA
abundance: NA
CDR3aa: CASSLGRSGLSLRTYNEQFF
CDR3nt: TGTGCCAGCAGCTTAGGGAGGTCAGGGTTGTCCTTAAGAACTTACAATGAGCAGTTCTTC

v_gene: TRBV4-2
j_gene: TRBJ2-3
d_gene: TRBD2
abundance: NA
CDR3aa: CASSQDSASGRNTDTQYF
CDR3nt: TGTGCCAGCAGCCAAGATAGCGCTAGCGGTCGAAACACAGATACGCAGTATTTT

v_gene: TRBV7-9
j_gene: TRBJ2-1
d_gene: TRBD2
abundance: NA
CDR3aa: CASSLRRSTSGGAHEQFF
CDR3nt: TGTGCCAGCAGCTTAAGGCGATCGACTAGCGGGGGGGCGCATGAGCAGTTCTTC

v_gene: TRBV12-5
j_gene: TRBJ2-6
d_gene: NA
abundance: few
CDR3aa: CASGFPSSGANVLTF
CDR3nt: TGTGCTAGTGGTTTCCCATCCTCTGGGGCCAACGTCCTGACTTTC

v_gene: TRBV25-1
j_gene: TRBJ2-7
d_gene: NA
abundance: few
CDR3aa: CASSEGDSHEQYF
CDR3nt: TGTGCCAGCAGTGAAGGGGACTCCCACGAGCAGTACTTC

v_gene: TRBV7-2
j_gene: TRBJ2-5
d_gene: TRBD1
abundance: NA
CDR3aa: CASSLGGTGVETQYF
CDR3nt: TGTGCCAGCAGCTTAGGGGGGACAGGGGTAGAGACCCAGTACTTC

v_gene: TRBV7-2
j_gene: TRBJ2-7
d_gene: TRBD2
abundance: NA
CDR3aa: CASSFTSGTSYEQYF
CDR3nt: TGTGCCAGCAGCTTCACTAGCGGGACCTCCTACGAGCAGTACTTC

v_gene: TRBV2
j_gene: TRBJ2-7
d_gene: TRBD1
abundance: NA
CDR3aa: CASSEGDSFYEQYF
CDR3nt: TGTGCCAGCAGTGAAGGGGACAGTTTCTACGAGCAGTACTTC

v_gene: TRBV30
j_gene: TRBJ2-3
d_gene: TRBD2
abundance: few
CDR3aa: CAWTRGGPRDTQYF
CDR3nt: TGTGCCTGGACGCGGGGGGGCCCGAGAGATACGCAGTATTTT

v_gene: TRBV6-2/TRBV6-3
j_gene: TRBJ2-7
d_gene: TRBD2
abundance: NA
CDR3aa: CASSPRAGGSSYNEQYF
CDR3nt: TGTGCCAGCAGCCCACGGGCGGGGGGGAGCTCCTACAATGAGCAGTACTTC

v_gene: TRBV29-1
j_gene: TRBJ1-1
d_gene: TRBD1
abundance: few
CDR3aa: CSFRLTGGYEAFF
CDR3nt: TGCAGCTTCCGACTTACAGGGGGTTATGAAGCTTTCTTT

v_gene: TRBV5-1
j_gene: TRBJ2-3
d_gene: NA
abundance: NA
CDR3aa: CASSLGIRADTQYF
CDR3nt: TGCGCCAGCAGCTTGGGGATCAGGGCAGATACGCAGTATTTT

v_gene: TRBV6-2/TRBV6-3
j_gene: TRBJ2-7
d_gene: NA
abundance: few
CDR3aa: CASSGMTVSYEQYF
CDR3nt: TGTGCCAGCAGTGGGATGACGGTCTCCTACGAGCAGTACTTC

v_gene: TRBV4-1
j_gene: TRBJ1-2
d_gene: NA
abundance: NA
CDR3aa: CASSQDGGGGVGYTF
CDR3nt: TGCGCCAGCAGCCAAGATGGGGGTGGGGGTGTTGGCTACACCTTC

v_gene: TRBV4-3
j_gene: TRBJ1-6
d_gene: NA
abundance: NA
CDR3aa: CASSQDRISSLYDSPLHF
CDR3nt: TGCGCCAGCAGCCAAGATAGGATATCCTCCCTATATGATTCACCCCTCCACTTT